This TCR beta chain is drawn from a study of T cells in Graves' hyperthyroidism and ophthalmopathy. Regarding the study as a whole: Most expanded thyroid clonotypes above 0.001 recurred in blood.

RNA transcripts gave rise to amplified TCR beta CDR3 regions. The HTBI primer set was used in a first-round RT-PCR of the TCR CDR3. TCRdb reprocessed the multiplex PCR reads with MiXCR, giving one entry per CDR3 protein. The table includes roughly 640,000 distinct CDR3 sequences, about 16% detected once. This clonotype was counted at least ten times. Its antigen is as yet unknown. With duration under 3 months, ophthalmopathy was active: Clinical Activity Score at least 3, NOSPECS at least 4. Out of 10 ml of fresh peripheral blood came the PBMCs. CDR1 SNHLY and CDR2 FYNNEI come from the germline V gene. The CDR3 runs 15 residues. Deletions cut 6 bases from V and 3 bases from J, with 14 bases between.

The receptor comes from a woman aged 40 to 50 with Graves' ophthalmopathy. The sample was blood. This chain uses TRBV2 with TRBJ1-4; D unresolved. Here the CDR3 reads CASRDGDLSNEKLFF. Written as DNA, the CDR3 is TGTGCCAGCAGGGACGGCGACTTATCTAATGAAAAACTGTTTTTT.